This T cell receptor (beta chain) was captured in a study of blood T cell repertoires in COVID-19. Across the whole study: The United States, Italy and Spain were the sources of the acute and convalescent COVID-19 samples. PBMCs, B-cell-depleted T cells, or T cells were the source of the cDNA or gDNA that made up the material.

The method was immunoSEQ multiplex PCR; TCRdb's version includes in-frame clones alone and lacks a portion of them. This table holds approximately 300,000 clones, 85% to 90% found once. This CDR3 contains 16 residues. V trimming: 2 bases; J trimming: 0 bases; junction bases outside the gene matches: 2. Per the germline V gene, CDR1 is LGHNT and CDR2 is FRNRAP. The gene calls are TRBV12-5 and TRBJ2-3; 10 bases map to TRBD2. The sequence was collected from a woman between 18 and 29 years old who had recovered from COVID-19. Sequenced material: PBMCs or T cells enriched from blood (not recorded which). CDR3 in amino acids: CASGLPSGGSTDTQYF. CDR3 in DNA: TGTGCTAGTGGTTTGCCTAGCGGGGGTAGCACAGATACGCAGTATTTT.